These 7 T cell receptor beta chains share one sample of origin, sequenced in a study of shared clonotypes between healthy human individuals. Some clones are missing from TCRdb's copy, which holds only in-frame ones; the method was immunoSEQ multiplex PCR. The sample shows 450,000 to 650,000 clones, roughly four fifths of them seen only once. Sequences were obtained from PBMCs. Receptor source: a woman between 40 and 50 years old in good health. Some clones in this sample may be carry-over from other donors' samples.

The chain combines TRBV29-1 with TRBJ2-5; D possibly corresponds to TRBD2 (6 bases). Germline assignment: CDR1 SQVTM and CDR2 ANQGSEA. This CDR3 has 15 residues. V was trimmed by 1 base and J by 5 bases, leaving 17 bases between them. The CDR3 coding sequence is TGCAGCGTTGAAGTTAGCGGCTCGGGGTGGGAGACCCAGTACTTC. Residues: CSVEVSGSGWETQYF. Full variable domain (remainder filled in from reference TRBV29-1 and TRBJ2-5): SAVISQKPSRDICQRGTSLTIQCQVDSQVTMMFWYRQQPGQSLTLIATANQGSEATYESGFVIDKFPISRPNLTFSTLTVSNMSPEDSSIYLCSVEVSGSGWETQYFGPGTRLLVL.

V gene TRBV30 combines with J gene TRBJ1-6, with D perhaps matching TRBD1 (5 bases). Germline loops: CDR1 GTSNPN, CDR2 SVGIG (reference sequence). The CDR3 covers 17 residues. Trimming left V 4 bases short and J 0 bases short, with 16 bases between. For the CDR3, the DNA is TGTGCCTGGACCACCGGGACTTTGAGCTCCTATAATTCACCCCTCCACTTT. It encodes CAWTTGTLSSYNSPLHF.

V is TRBV28 and J is TRBJ1-1, with TRBD1 matching 7 bases. This CDR3 spans 16 amino acids. J lost 1 base, V lost 3 bases, and 8 bases had no gene match. CDR1 and CDR2 from the germline V gene are MDHEN and SYDVKM. The CDR3 bases are TGTGCCAGCAGTTTCGGGACCAGGGGGTGGAACACTGAAGCTTTCTTT. This codes for CASSFGTRGWNTEAFF.

The V call is TRBV7-8, the J call TRBJ2-7; maybe TRBD2 (5 bases). Germline-derived CDR1 and CDR2 are SGHVS and FQNEAQ. The V end lost 2 bases, the J end lost 0 bases, and 8 bases lay between the germline ends. The CDR3 is 14 amino acids. CDR3 nucleotide sequence: TGTGCCAGCAGCTTAAGCGGAAGCTCCTACGAGCAGTACTTC. This sequence encodes CASSLSGSSYEQYF.

This chain connects TRBV6-1 to TRBJ1-2, with TRBD1 identical over 7 bases. There are 14 residues in the CDR3. Per the germline V gene, CDR1 is MNHNS and CDR2 is SASEGT. V was clipped by 4 bases and J by 0 bases; unmatched bases: 2. This CDR3 reads CASSAQGANYGYTF. The DNA for the CDR3 is TGTGCCAGCAGTGCCCAGGGGGCTAACTATGGCTACACCTTC.

This rearrangement joins TRBV4-3 to TRBJ2-1; D remains ambiguous. V was trimmed by 1 base and J by 1 base, leaving 8 bases between them. The CDR3 length is 15 residues. Per the germline V gene, CDR1 is LGHNA and CDR2 is YSLEER. CDR3 region: CASSQVQDSYNEQFF. The CDR3 coding sequence is TGCGCCAGCAGCCAAGTGCAGGATTCCTACAATGAGCAGTTCTTC.

The V and J genes are TRBV2 and TRBJ2-5; D possibly corresponds to TRBD1 (5 bases). Trimming removed 8 bases from V and 0 bases from J, with 13 bases in between. Germline V gene data show CDR1 as SNHLY and CDR2 as FYNNEI. This CDR3 is built from 14 residues. CDR3 in amino acids: CASGYMGHQETQYF. CDR3 sequence (DNA): TGTGCCAGCGGCTACATGGGGCACCAAGAGACCCAGTACTTC. Full variable domain (outside the CDR3, taken from reference TRBV2 and TRBJ2-5): EPEVTQTPSHQVTQMGQEVILRCVPISNHLYFYWYRQILGQKVEFLVSFYNNEISEKSEIFDDQFSVERPDGSNFTLKIRSTKLEDSAMYFCASGYMGHQETQYFGPGTRLLVL.